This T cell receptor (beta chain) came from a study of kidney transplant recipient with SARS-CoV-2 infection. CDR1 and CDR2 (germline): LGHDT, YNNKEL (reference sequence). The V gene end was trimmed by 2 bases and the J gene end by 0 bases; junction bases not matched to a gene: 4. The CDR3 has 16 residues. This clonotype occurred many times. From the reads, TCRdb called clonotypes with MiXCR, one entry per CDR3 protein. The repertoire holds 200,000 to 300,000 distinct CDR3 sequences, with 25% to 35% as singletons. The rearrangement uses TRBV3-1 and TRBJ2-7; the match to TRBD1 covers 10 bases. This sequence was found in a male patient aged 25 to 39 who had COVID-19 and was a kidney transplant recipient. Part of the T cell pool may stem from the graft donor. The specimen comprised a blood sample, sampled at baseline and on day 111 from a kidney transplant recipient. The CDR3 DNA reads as TGTGCCAGCAGCCAAATGGGACAGGGGAGCTCCTACGAGCAGTACTTC. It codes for CASSQMGQGSSYEQYF.